Following are 27 T cell receptor beta chains from one sample sequenced in a study of blood T cell repertoires in COVID-19. The protocol was immunoSEQ multiplex PCR, while the TCRdb copy is restricted to in-frame clones and leaves out a portion. The sample holds fewer than 250,000 clones, about 88% seen once. Sequencing was performed on peripheral blood. The origin of the receptors is a man between 65 and 85 years old with acute or convalescent COVID-19.

This clone was seen a single time. The V gene is TRBV5-5, the J gene TRBJ1-1, with 7 bases that match TRBD1. V was pared by 5 bases and J by 5 bases, with 18 bases of the junction left unmatched. Germline loops: CDR1 SGHKS, CDR2 YYEKEE (reference sequence). The CDR3 runs to 17 residues. CDR3 residues: CASSPTQWRGLGTEAFF. The CDR3 DNA reads as TGTGCCAGCAGTCCAACACAATGGAGGGGGCTGGGAACTGAAGCTTTCTTT.

The J gene is TRBJ1-5, the V gene TRBV5-5, with D unclear. This CDR3 is built from 13 residues. V was cut by 0 bases and J by 8 bases, with 9 bases left in between. Germline V gene lookup returns CDR1 SGHKS and CDR2 YYEKEE (reference sequence). CDR3 in amino acids: CASSLALVEPQHF. DNA for the CDR3: TGTGCCAGCAGCTTGGCCTTAGTGGAGCCCCAGCATTTT. The entire variable domain, with the rest obtained from reference TRBV5-5 and TRBJ1-5, is as follows: DAGVTQSPTHLIKTRGQQVTLRCSPISGHKSVSWYQQVLGQGPQFIFQYYEKEERGRGNFPDRFSARQFPNYSSELNVNALLLGDSALYLCASSLALVEPQHFGDGTRLSIL.

The chain uses TRBV28 and TRBJ2-2, with a possible D match to TRBD2 (6 bases). V shed 2 bases and J shed 3 bases, with 10 bases lying between them. From germline, CDR1 is MDHEN and CDR2 SYDVKM. This CDR3 contains 15 residues. CDR3 protein: CASSLRDLYTGELFF. The CDR3 DNA is TGTGCCAGCAGTTTACGGGACTTATACACCGGGGAGCTGTTTTTT.

J is TRBJ2-2 and V is TRBV30; D might be TRBD2 (6 bases). The CDR3 totals 14 residues. In germline, CDR1 is GTSNPN, CDR2 SVGIG (reference sequence). Trimming took 7 bases from V and 6 from J, leaving 18 bases between them. The CDR3 region is CALTSQAGPGELFF. CDR3 nucleotide sequence: TGTGCCTTAACTAGCCAAGCCGGCCCCGGGGAGCTGTTTTTT.

The V gene is TRBV19, the J gene TRBJ2-7, with TRBD1 matching 7 bases. CDR3 length: 14 residues. Germline-derived CDR1 and CDR2 are LNHDA and SQIVND (reference sequence). The V and J ends lost 5 bases and 5 bases, in that order; junction bases with no gene match: 9. The CDR3 DNA reads TGTGCCAGTAGTGTCCGACAGGGTACCCACGAGCAGTACTTC. Encoded protein: CASSVRQGTHEQYF.

This clone has only one observation. The chain carries TRBV5-1 and TRBJ1-2; 11 nucleotides line up with TRBD1. This CDR3 comprises 14 residues. J lost 3 bases, V lost 4 bases, and 2 bases had no gene match. Germline V CDR1 and CDR2: SGHRS, YFSETQ. The CDR3 loop reads CASSMGQGDYGYTF. The DNA of the CDR3 is TGCGCCAGCAGCATGGGACAGGGGGACTATGGCTACACCTTC.

This rearrangement joins TRBV18 to TRBJ2-1; TRBD2 agrees at 13 bases. Germline V gene sequence: CDR1 KGHSH, CDR2 LQKENI. The CDR3 consists of 17 residues. The trim removed 3 bases at V and 8 bases at J, leaving 10 bases unmatched. CDR3 DNA sequence: TGTGCCAGCTCACCCACTAGCGGGAGGGCCGGAGATCATGAGCAGTTCTTC. Encoded protein: CASSPTSGRAGDHEQFF.

In its sample, this clone was seen once. This rearrangement joins TRBV28 to TRBJ2-1; TRBD1 matches at 9 bases. Germline CDR1 reads MDHEN; CDR2 reads SYDVKM. This CDR3 contains 19 residues. V lost 3 bases to trimming and J lost 0 bases; unmatched junction nucleotides: 12. Here the CDR3 reads CASSLHADRGRRSYNEQFF. The DNA for the CDR3 is TGTGCCAGCAGTTTGCACGCGGACAGGGGACGGCGCTCCTACAATGAGCAGTTCTTC.

The chain links TRBV6-5 to TRBJ1-2; 8 bases fit TRBD1. The CDR3 totals 15 residues. Germline V gene data show CDR1 as MNHEY and CDR2 as SVGAGI. J was trimmed by 8 bases and V by 6 bases; bases with no gene match: 14. In nucleotides, the CDR3 is TGTGCCAGCAGAGAGGAGACAGGGGCCCTTGAAGGCTACACCTTC. It codes for CASREETGALEGYTF.

The chain joins TRBV9 to TRBJ2-1; 9 positions match TRBD1. Trimming at V came to 2 bases and at J to 8 bases, leaving 14 bases not matched to a gene. The CDR3 covers 17 residues. The germline V gene has CDR1 SGDLS and CDR2 YYNGEE. The CDR3 spells CASSVLARNRGLYEQFF. CDR3 sequence (DNA): TGTGCCAGCAGCGTCTTAGCCCGAAACAGGGGGCTCTATGAGCAGTTCTTC.

The chain recombines TRBV7-6 with TRBJ1-1; D is uncertain. V was shortened by 1 base and J by 0 bases, with 6 bases between the two germline ends. The CDR3 runs 14 residues. Germline-derived CDR1 and CDR2 are SGHVS and FNYEAQ. The CDR3 nucleotides are TGTGCCAGCAGCTTAGGGGCAGTGAACACTGAAGCTTTCTTT. As protein: CASSLGAVNTEAFF. The complete variable domain, with remaining parts taken from reference TRBV7-6 and TRBJ1-1, reads GAGVSQSPRYKVTKRGQDVALRCDPISGHVSLYWYRQALGQGPEFLTYFNYEAQQDKSGLPNDRFSAERPEGSISTLTIQRTEQRDSAMYRCASSLGAVNTEAFFGQGTRLTVV.

The chain carries TRBV4-1 and TRBJ2-1; TRBD2 aligns across 8 bases. There are 16 residues in the CDR3. Germline assignment: CDR1 MGHRA and CDR2 YSYEKL. Unmatched junction bases numbered 10, after V lost 1 base and J lost 8 bases. The CDR3 sequence is CASSQVNGRAIDEQFF. CDR3 DNA: TGCGCCAGCAGCCAAGTTAACGGGAGGGCCATAGATGAGCAGTTCTTC.

This clone has a handful of counts. This sequence joins TRBV6-5 and TRBJ1-5, with D maybe TRBD1 (6 bases). V shed 7 bases and J shed 6 bases, with 10 bases lying between them. The CDR3 covers 12 residues. Germline V gene data show CDR1 as MNHEY and CDR2 as SVGAGI. The CDR3 nucleotides read TGTGCCAGCATGGGGGCAGGTCAGCCCCAGCATTTT. It is translated as CASMGAGQPQHF.

The chain employs TRBV28 and TRBJ2-6; D unclear. Germline V lookup: CDR1 MDHEN, CDR2 SYDVKM. Trimming left V 4 bases short and J 0 bases short, with 7 bases between. The CDR3 sequence is 15 residues long. The CDR3 nucleotides are TGTGCCAGCAGTTCCCTCAGCTCTGGGGCCAACGTCCTGACTTTC. Its protein product is CASSSLSSGANVLTF. Using reference TRBV28 and TRBJ2-6 for the parts outside the CDR3, the full variable domain is DVKVTQSSRYLVKRTGEKVFLECVQDMDHENMFWYRQDPGLGLRLIYFSYDVKMKEKGDIPEGYSVSREKKERFSLILESASTNQTSMYLCASSSLSSGANVLTFGAGSRLTVL.

The V gene is TRBV30, the J gene TRBJ1-1; D not resolved. Germline V gene lookup returns CDR1 GTSNPN and CDR2 SVGIG (reference sequence). The CDR3 is 12 amino acids. Trimming stripped 4 bases from V and 0 bases from J, with 6 bases between. For the CDR3, the DNA is TGTGCCTGGAACAGCTTGAACACTGAAGCTTTCTTT. Residues: CAWNSLNTEAFF.

V is TRBV15 and J is TRBJ1-4, with D perhaps matching TRBD1 (5 bases). The CDR3 consists of 16 residues. Per germline, CDR1 LNHNV and CDR2 YYDKDF (reference sequence). V was trimmed by 4 bases and J by 1 base, leaving 13 bases between them. CDR3 protein: CATSIPRQGTNEKLFF. The CDR3 DNA reads as TGTGCCACCAGCATCCCCCGCCAGGGAACTAATGAAAAACTGTTTTTT.

This chain uses TRBV9 with TRBJ1-3; 10 nucleotides line up with TRBD1. Trimming took 4 bases from V and 0 from J; bases not matched to a gene: 13. The germline gives CDR1 SGDLS, CDR2 YYNGEE. The CDR3 contains 19 residues. The CDR3 DNA sequence: TGTGCCAGCAGCCCAAGAAATTCTGGGACAGGGGTCTCTGGAAACACCATATATTTT. Its translation is CASSPRNSGTGVSGNTIYF.

V and J are TRBV10-3 and TRBJ1-5; D not certain. Germline CDR1 is ENHRY and CDR2 is SYGVKD. CDR3 size: 15 residues. With 10 bases removed from V and 0 bases from J, the gap between germline ends came to 16 bases. Written as DNA, the CDR3 is TGTGCCAGTAAAGAGAGCGAGTTTAGCAATCAGCCCCAGCATTTT. This encodes CASKESEFSNQPQHF.

The chain recombines TRBV5-1 with TRBJ1-6; the match to TRBD1 covers 9 bases. V lost 0 bases to trimming and J lost 12 bases; unmatched junction nucleotides: 7. The CDR3 sequence is 15 residues long. Looked up from germline, CDR1 is SGHRS and CDR2 is YFSETQ. The CDR3 region has the DNA TGCGCCAGCAGCTTGGAAGGGACAGGGTATGAACCCCTCCACTTT. Its protein is CASSLEGTGYEPLHF.

J is TRBJ2-7 and V is TRBV5-1; 12 bases line up with TRBD1. Germline-derived CDR1 and CDR2 are SGHRS and YFSETQ. The CDR3 has 16 amino acids. J was trimmed by 1 base and V by 4 bases; bases with no gene match: 6. The CDR3 DNA is TGCGCCAGCAGCGGACGGGACAGGGGGCCTTCCTACGAGCAGTACTTC. Protein sequence: CASSGRDRGPSYEQYF. Variable domain in full (rest from reference TRBV5-1 and TRBJ2-7): KAGVTQTPRYLIKTRGQQVTLSCSPISGHRSVSWYQQTPGQGLQFLFEYFSETQRNKGNFPGRFSGRQFSNSRSEMNVSTLELGDSALYLCASSGRDRGPSYEQYFGPGTRLTVT.

The chain uses TRBV3-1 (or the pseudogene TRBV3-2) and TRBJ2-7; 9 bases map to TRBD2. This CDR3 contains 15 residues. V was pared by 1 base and J by 3 bases, with 4 bases of the junction left unmatched. CDR1 and CDR2 (germline): LGHDT, YNNKEL (reference sequence). The DNA for the CDR3 is TGTGCCAGCAGCCAAGGTCTAGCGGGACACTACGAGCAGTACTTC. Translated, it gives CASSQGLAGHYEQYF.

This chain uses TRBV5-1 with TRBJ1-4, with D possibly matching TRBD1 (6 bases). Germline V gives CDR1 SGHRS, CDR2 YFSETQ. The CDR3 consists of 15 residues. Trimming took off 4 bases at V and 6 bases at J, with 16 bases between the two ends. CDR3 DNA sequence: TGCGCCAGCAGCACGGGAGGGGGTGCCTATGAAAAACTGTTTTTT. Protein sequence: CASSTGGGAYEKLFF.

This chain links TRBV6-2 or TRBV6-3 with TRBJ1-5, with TRBD1 identical over 7 bases. V dropped 0 bases and J dropped 6; count of bases not matched to a gene: 5. The CDR3 has 15 amino acids. Germline V lookup: CDR1 MNHEY, CDR2 SVGEGT. The CDR3 loop reads CASSYSATGSQPQHF. CDR3 bases: TGTGCCAGCAGTTACTCGGCGACAGGGAGTCAGCCCCAGCATTTT.

There are a few counts of this clone. The chain employs TRBV19 and TRBJ1-5, with 12 bases identical to TRBD1. Germline assignment: CDR1 LNHDA and CDR2 SQIVND (reference sequence). The CDR3 runs to 15 residues. Unmatched junction bases numbered 2, after V lost 6 bases and J lost 2 bases. The chain's CDR3 is CASRGTGGGNQPQHF. CDR3 DNA: TGTGCCAGTAGAGGGACAGGGGGCGGCAATCAGCCCCAGCATTTT.

The chain combines TRBV4-2 with TRBJ1-3; the D gene is possibly TRBD1 (5 bases). V was cut by 0 bases and J by 2 bases, with 17 bases left in between. CDR3 length: 18 residues. In germline, CDR1 is LGHNA, CDR2 YNFKEQ. CDR3 in DNA: TGTGCCAGCAGCCAAGAATATTGGGGCGGCGGGACTGGAAACACCATATATTTT. This encodes CASSQEYWGGGTGNTIYF.

DNA of the CDR3: TGTGCCAGCTCGCTAGCGGAGACATACTACAATGAGCAGTTCTTC. Its protein is CASSLAETYYNEQFF. This sequence joins TRBV18 and TRBJ2-1, with 7 positions matching TRBD2. Germline CDR1 KGHSH, CDR2 LQKENI. The ends lost 6 bases at V and 3 bases at J; junction bases unmatched: 8. CDR3 length: 15 amino acids.

The chain has TRBV7-8 and TRBJ1-1, with D tentatively TRBD1 (5 bases). Trimming cost V 5 bases and J 8 bases, with 21 bases left between them. CDR3 length equals 15 residues. The germline CDR1 and CDR2 sequences are SGHVS and FQNEAQ. CDR3 in DNA: TGTGCCAGCAGCGCAACGGGGACTCACCCCGCGGAAGCTTTCTTT. It is translated as CASSATGTHPAEAFF.